These T cell receptor beta chains were read from a single sample in a study of identifying expanded T cells in peripheral blood. Method: immunoSEQ multiplex PCR; TCRdb's copy keeps in-frame clones and lacks some. The sample yields about 78,000 clones, just under 85% seen once. Sequencing was done on a sample of blood. The receptor source for this set is a person aged 18-70 years in good health. Each CDR3 is given with its conserved first and last residue. A D gene is named only where the DNA matches it firmly. Clone sizes are given selectively: once, few, many, or a class where the clone is expanded.

-,-,TRBJ2-1,TRBV5-4,TGTGCCAGCAGCTTGAGTCCCCAGGTTAGTAATGAGCAGTTCTTC,CASSLSPQVSNEQFF
once,-,TRBJ2-1,TRBV7-2,TGTGCCAGCAGTCATCCCGGGACCGGGCGGTTCTTC,CASSHPGTGRFF
-,-,TRBJ2-7,TRBV12-5,TGTGCTAGTGGTTTGATAGACAAACCCTACGAGCAGTACTTC,CASGLIDKPYEQYF
-,TRBD1,TRBJ2-6,TRBV7-6,TGTGCCAGCAGCCAGCAGACAGGGGGATTCTCTGGGGCCAACGTCCTGACTTTC,CASSQQTGGFSGANVLTF
few,-,TRBJ1-1,TRBV6-5,TGTGCCGTGCGAATGCAGCTGAACACTGAAGCTTTCTTT,CAVRMQLNTEAFF
-,-,TRBJ2-7,TRBV18,TGTGCCAGCTCACCACGGGGGACGCAACCCGGCGACGAGCAGTACTTC,CASSPRGTQPGDEQYF
-,-,TRBJ1-2,TRBV28,TGTGCCAGCAGCATCGGGGGAGGGGGTTTCTATGGCTACACCTTC,CASSIGGGGFYGYTF
once,TRBD2,TRBJ2-1,TRBV7-2,TGTGCCAGCAGCTTAAGGTTGACTAGCGGGAGCTCCTACAATGAGCAGTTCTTC,CASSLRLTSGSSYNEQFF
-,-,TRBJ1-1,TRBV12-5,TGTGCTAGTGGTTTGGGGGGGGCTGAAGCTTTCTTT,CASGLGGAEAFF
-,-,TRBJ1-3,TRBV5-8,TGTGCCAGCAGCCAGAATACCCAGACCATATATTTT,CASSQNTQTIYF
-,-,TRBJ1-5,TRBV28,TGTGCCAGCAGTTTTCTGGGCGAGAGACAGCCCCAGCATTTT,CASSFLGERQPQHF
-,-,TRBJ1-5,TRBV28,TGTGCCAGCAGTCGCAACGAGCCCCAGCATTTT,CASSRNEPQHF
-,-,TRBJ2-5,TRBV12-2,TGTGCAAGTCGCTTATTATGGGAAGCACAGGGGTCAAACCCACAAGAGACCCAGTACTTC,CASRLLWEAQGSNPQETQYF
-,-,TRBJ2-2,TRBV7-3,TGTGCCAGCAGCTCCCAGACGGCTATGAACACCGGGGAGCTGTTTTTT,CASSSQTAMNTGELFF
-,-,TRBJ1-1,TRBV7-8,TGTGCCAGCAGCTTCTCTGGGGACACTGAAGCTTTCTTT,CASSFSGDTEAFF
-,TRBD1,TRBJ1-5,TRBV9,TGTGCCAGCAGTCCGGACAGGGTACCTTCTAGCAATCAGCCCCAGCATTTT,CASSPDRVPSSNQPQHF
-,TRBD2,TRBJ2-7,TRBV27,TGTGCCAGCAGAACGACTAGCGGCCCCTACGAGCAGTACTTC,CASRTTSGPYEQYF
-,-,TRBJ2-5,TRBV14,TGTGCCAGCAGTCCCCTTCAGGGAGGCGAGACCCAGTACTTC,CASSPLQGGETQYF
-,TRBD1,TRBJ1-3,TRBV28,TGTGCCAGCACCCCGCGGGACAGGGTTGCTGGAAACACCATATATTTT,CASTPRDRVAGNTIYF
-,TRBD1,TRBJ1-4,TRBV5-1,TGCGCCAGCAGCTTACAGGGGGAAAAACTGTTTTTT,CASSLQGEKLFF
once,-,TRBJ1-1,TRBV28,TGTGCCAGCAGGCCGCTACAGGGTCTAGCGGAAGCTTTCTTT,CASRPLQGLAEAFF
-,-,TRBJ1-2,TRBV4-3,TGCGCCAGCAGCCAAGATCTTGGACAGATCTATGGCTACACCTTC,CASSQDLGQIYGYTF
-,-,TRBJ2-7,TRBV25-1,TGTGCCAGCTCCTCCGGGAACGAGCAGTACTTC,CASSSGNEQYF
-,TRBD1,TRBJ1-5,TRBV19,TGTGCCAGTAGTATTCTGGACAGGGTAGATCAGCCCCAGCATTTT,CASSILDRVDQPQHF
-,-,TRBJ2-7,TRBV19,TGTGCCAGTTCCACCCTTGGGGGATTCTACGAGCAGTACTTC,CASSTLGGFYEQYF
-,-,TRBJ2-5,TRBV7-2,TGTGCCAGCAGCAAGGGTCTAAGCGGTCAAGAGACCCAGTACTTC,CASSKGLSGQETQYF
-,-,TRBJ2-3,TRBV7-9,TGTGCCAGCAGCTCCAGGGGTCCAGATACGCAGTATTTT,CASSSRGPDTQYF
-,-,TRBJ1-5,TRBV18,TGTGCCAGCTCGAGACAGGATTCCAGCAATCAGCCCCAGCATTTT,CASSRQDSSNQPQHF
-,-,TRBJ2-1,TRBV7-8,TGTGCCAGCAGCTTAGCGGGGGGATACAATGAGCAGTTCTTC,CASSLAGGYNEQFF
-,TRBD1,TRBJ1-3,TRBV4-2,TGTGCCAGCAGCCTCGGGACAGGGGGTCTCCTCGGAAACACCATATATTTT,CASSLGTGGLLGNTIYF
-,-,TRBJ2-2,TRBV11-2,TGTGCCAGCAGCTTACACCAATTGGGGAGTAACACCGGGGAGCTGTTTTTT,CASSLHQLGSNTGELFF
many,-,TRBJ1-1,TRBV5-1,TGCGCCAGCAGCTTGCAAACAGTCACGGGCACTGAAGCTTTCTTT,CASSLQTVTGTEAFF
-,-,TRBJ2-5,TRBV20-1,TGCAGTGTCCCGGCAGTAGGGTACTTC,CSVPAVGYF
-,-,TRBJ1-1,TRBV5-6,TGTGCCAGCAGCTTATACCAGGCCGACACTGAAGCTTTCTTT,CASSLYQADTEAFF
-,-,TRBJ2-7,TRBV5-6,TGTGCCAGCAGCTTGCTAGGTCTCGGTTACGAGCAGTACTTC,CASSLLGLGYEQYF
once,-,TRBJ2-2,TRBV11-2,TGTGCCAGCAGCCAAACCCAGGGGACCGGGGAGCTGTTTTTT,CASSQTQGTGELFF
-,TRBD1,TRBJ2-7,TRBV19,TGTGCCAGTAGTATAAACCAGGGGGCTGGTCGGCAGTACTTC,CASSINQGAGRQYF
-,TRBD1,TRBJ2-5,TRBV18,TGTGCCAGCTCACCACGGGGGATCACGTTTGGACAGGGCCAAGAGACCCAGTACTTC,CASSPRGITFGQGQETQYF
-,TRBD1,TRBJ2-7,TRBV7-3,TGTGCCAGCAGCTTAAATGCCCCCGGGACAGGGAGTTCCTACGAGCAGTACTTC,CASSLNAPGTGSSYEQYF
-,TRBD2,TRBJ2-1,TRBV7-7,TGTGCTAGCAGCTTAGACAGGGCGGGAGGGAACAATGAGCAGTTCTTC,CASSLDRAGGNNEQFF
-,TRBD1,TRBJ2-7,TRBV19,TGTGCCAGTAGTAAGGGGGCGATCTACGAGCAGTACTTC,CASSKGAIYEQYF
-,-,TRBJ2-1,TRBV6-5,TGTGCCAGCAGTTACGCACACAATGAGCAGTTCTTC,CASSYAHNEQFF
-,TRBD1,TRBJ1-2,TRBV7-3,TGTGCCAGCAGCTCGGGACAGGGGAGTGTAGCGGGCTACACCTTC,CASSSGQGSVAGYTF
-,-,TRBJ1-4,TRBV28,TGTGCCACCAACACCCGGACTACTAATGAAAAACTGTTTTTT,CATNTRTTNEKLFF
-,-,TRBJ1-3,TRBV25-1,TGTGCCAGCAGTGAAGCGGACAGCTCTGGAAACACCATATATTTT,CASSEADSSGNTIYF
-,TRBD1,TRBJ1-1,TRBV7-9,TGTGCCAGCAGCTTACGACAGGGGGAGGACACTGAAGCTTTCTTT,CASSLRQGEDTEAFF
-,TRBD2,TRBJ2-1,TRBV19,TGTGCCAGTAGTCGAGCGGGAGGACTAGAGCGCAATGAGCAGTTCTTC,CASSRAGGLERNEQFF
once,-,TRBJ2-3,TRBV19,TGTGCCAGTAGTAACAAAGTACTAGGCGCAGATACGCAGTATTTT,CASSNKVLGADTQYF
-,-,TRBJ1-2,TRBV6-5,TGTGCCAGCAGATCGGACAACTATGGCTACACCTTC,CASRSDNYGYTF
-,-,TRBJ2-3,TRBV18,TGTGCCAGCTCACCGCCTCTGGGACTTCCAAGCACAGATACGCAGTATTTT,CASSPPLGLPSTDTQYF
-,-,TRBJ2-3,TRBV28,TGTGCCAGCTGCACGGCCACCTACACAGATACGCAGTATTTT,CASCTATYTDTQYF
once,TRBD1,TRBJ2-5,TRBV7-8,TGTGCCAGCAGCTTAGCAGGGGGCCAGTTCGGAGAGACCCAGTACTTC,CASSLAGGQFGETQYF
-,-,TRBJ1-4,TRBV7-9,TGTGCCAGCAGCTTAGGTTCGACCTCGATTGAAAAACTGTTTTTT,CASSLGSTSIEKLFF
-,TRBD2,TRBJ2-1,TRBV15,TGTGCCACCCAAAAAGGACTAGCGGGGAGCGAGCAGTTCTTC,CATQKGLAGSEQFF
-,-,TRBJ1-4,TRBV7-2,TGTGCCAGCAGCTTAATTTCGGGAGCTAATGAAAAACTGTTTTTT,CASSLISGANEKLFF